The rows below give T cell receptor beta chains drawn from one sample of a study of blood T cell repertoires in COVID-19. Sequencing used immunoSEQ multiplex PCR; TCRdb keeps in-frame clones, though not all of them. Of about 100,000 clones in the sample, 87% are singletons; the top ten hold about 9.9%. The sequencing input was peripheral blood. The receptors were gathered from a woman aged 25 to 39 with acute or convalescent COVID-19. CDR3s leave out the opening cysteine and the closing phenylalanine or tryptophan. D genes are given only for firm matches.

v_gene	j_gene	d_gene	CDR3aa
TRBV11-3	TRBJ2-1	.	ASSLDGGDNEQF
TRBV13	TRBJ2-3	.	ASSHVRSLADTQY
TRBV19	TRBJ2-7	.	ASSIDRLHSYEQY
TRBV7-9	TRBJ1-1	TRBD1	ASSLPTGGTEAF
TRBV20-1	TRBJ1-2	.	SASKGKLDGYT
TRBV19	TRBJ1-5	.	ASSIGTLYSNQPQH
TRBV3-1/TRBV3-2	TRBJ2-3	.	ASSQYGKQMHTQY
TRBV28	TRBJ1-4	TRBD1	ASSSQGAETEKLF
TRBV7-9	TRBJ1-2	.	ASSLDTGNYGYT
TRBV27	TRBJ2-2	TRBD1	ASSLSAMGQGAYTGELF
TRBV2	TRBJ2-3	.	ASSDDRGVTDTQY
TRBV12-3/TRBV12-4	TRBJ2-7	.	ASSPRIVGEQY
TRBV7-9	TRBJ2-1	TRBD2	ASSSPLGLAGGPYNEQF
TRBV21-1	TRBJ2-7	.	ASSKGWETPYEQY
TRBV27	TRBJ2-7	TRBD2	ASRGKGLADYEQY
TRBV9	TRBJ1-1	.	ASSPRQDFNTEAF
TRBV28	TRBJ2-3	TRBD2	ASTWIPLAGTDTQY
TRBV2	TRBJ1-6	.	ASSPGTFNSPLH
TRBV2	TRBJ2-7	TRBD2	ASSETAGVSYEQY
TRBV30	TRBJ1-5	.	AWALGYSNQPQH
TRBV5-1	TRBJ2-3	.	ASSFGQYTSTDTQY
TRBV27	TRBJ2-1	TRBD1	ASSYGQGSYNEQF
TRBV15	TRBJ1-2	TRBD1	ATSTGQGAISYT
TRBV5-1	TRBJ2-3	.	ASSLVWSEDTQY
TRBV3-1/TRBV3-2	TRBJ2-5	TRBD2	ASSQASGGGETQY
TRBV19	TRBJ1-5	.	ASSIYTGGDQPQH
TRBV2	TRBJ1-1	.	ASRDSGAF
TRBV4-1	TRBJ1-2	.	ASSQDQAGLLEGYT
TRBV10-2	TRBJ2-7	TRBD2	ASSGNSGGASYEQY
TRBV10-2	TRBJ2-7	.	ASTLDTYYEQY
TRBV7-8	TRBJ2-1	TRBD1	ASSSTGGSDSYNEQF
TRBV5-1	TRBJ1-5	.	ASSLGQPYQPQH
TRBV5-1	TRBJ2-5	.	ASTDSGVETQY
TRBV28	TRBJ2-7	TRBD1	ASSSPGQGKSYEQY
TRBV18	TRBJ1-6	TRBD1	ASSPLGTGGGSPLH
TRBV7-9	TRBJ2-1	.	ASSLIPREVGNEQF
TRBV4-1	TRBJ1-5	TRBD1	ASSQGQGAYQPQH
TRBV27	TRBJ1-1	TRBD1	ASSLDRGLEAF
TRBV3-1/TRBV3-2	TRBJ2-1	TRBD1	ASSQDTGTGAYNEQF
TRBV6-1	TRBJ2-1	TRBD1	ASSDPGQGAYNEQF
TRBV2	TRBJ1-5	.	ASSESGIRQPQH
TRBV3-1/TRBV3-2	TRBJ1-4	.	ASSHGAGSNEKLF
TRBV6-5	TRBJ1-2	TRBD1	ASRPPGTVLSGYT
TRBV27	TRBJ2-2	.	ASSDRSNTGELF
TRBV5-6	TRBJ1-1	.	ASSFEGGWTEAF